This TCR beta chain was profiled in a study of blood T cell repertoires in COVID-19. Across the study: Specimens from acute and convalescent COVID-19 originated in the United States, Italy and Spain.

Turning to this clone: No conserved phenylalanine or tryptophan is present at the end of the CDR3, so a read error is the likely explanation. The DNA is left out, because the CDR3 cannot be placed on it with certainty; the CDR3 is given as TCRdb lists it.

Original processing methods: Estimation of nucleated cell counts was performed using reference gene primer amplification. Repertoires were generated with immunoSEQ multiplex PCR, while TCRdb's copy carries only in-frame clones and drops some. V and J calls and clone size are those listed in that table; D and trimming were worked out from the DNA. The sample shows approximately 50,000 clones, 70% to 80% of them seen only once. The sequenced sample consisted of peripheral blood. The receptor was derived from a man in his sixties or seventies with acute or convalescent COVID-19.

The CDR3 spells CASSEGGPETL. The V and J genes are TRBV6-1 and TRBJ1-2. The CDR3 is 11 amino acids long, termini counted. The germline CDR1 and CDR2 sequences are MNHNS and SASEGT.